The sequence of this T cell receptor (beta chain) was determined in a study of T cell repertoires in cytomegalovirus infection. Study-level background: In the study, CMV epitopes included recently identified HLA-C-restricted and well-studied HLA-B-restricted ones. It can be stated that public TCR beta signatures indicated CMV infection as well as a matching HLA type.

Study observations and caveats: The ex vivo response showed dominance by HLA-C-restricted CMV-specific TCR beta clonotypes. Public TCR beta family frequency separated CMV-and-HLA carriers, including in an independent cohort.

Concerning this clonotype itself: Its antigen is not known.

Germline CDR1 ENHRY, CDR2 SYGVKD. The CDR3 totals 12 residues. The junction had 2 bases not matched to a gene; V was cut back by 6 bases and J by 7 bases. MiXCR, applied by TCRdb to the reads, yields one record per CDR3 protein. The sample gives about 920,000 distinct CDR3 sequences, around 31% of which show up once; roughly 13% is in the top ten. Sequenced here: cultured CD8+ T cells from PBMCs, sampled from culture after CMV antigen stimulation. The receptor was isolated from a human donor in good health (CMV status not recorded). Some clones in this sample may be carry-over from other donors' samples. This chain joins TRBV10-3 and TRBJ2-1; TRBD1 agrees at 8 bases. CDR3 amino acids: CAIRTGVNEQFF. The CDR3, as DNA: TGTGCCATCAGGACAGGGGTGAATGAGCAGTTCTTC.